The 13 T cell receptor beta chains given below trace back to one sample, sequenced in a study of blood T cell repertoires in COVID-19. TCRdb's copy holds only in-frame clones and misses some; the assay was immunoSEQ multiplex PCR. In the table there are about 35,000 clones, 80% to 90% of which are singletons. The sample was peripheral blood. The receptors here all came from a human donor in a cohort sampled during active COVID-19.

The rearrangement joins TRBV6-1 to TRBJ2-1; 10 nucleotides match TRBD2. J gave up 12 bases and V 2 bases, and 7 bases lay outside the gene matches. Germline V CDR1 and CDR2: MNHNS, SASEGT. This CDR3 comprises 14 residues. CDR3 residues: CASSEIGAGGLQFF. Here the CDR3 DNA reads TGTGCCAGCAGTGAAATTGGAGCGGGAGGGCTGCAGTTCTTC.

The genes are TRBV4-1 and TRBJ2-3; 8 bases match TRBD2. Germline V gene sequence: CDR1 MGHRA, CDR2 YSYEKL. Germline trimming cut 4 bases from V and 1 base from J; bases unmatched to any gene: 10. This CDR3 has 17 amino acids. In nucleotides, the CDR3 is TGCGCCAGCAGCCCTAAGGGCGGGAGGAGAGGCACAGATACGCAGTATTTT. It specifies CASSPKGGRRGTDTQYF.

The rearrangement links TRBV7-2 to TRBJ1-2; D perhaps matches TRBD1 (6 bases). V was trimmed by 3 bases and J by 2 bases, leaving 7 bases between them. Germline V gene lookup returns CDR1 SGHTA and CDR2 FQGNSA. CDR3 length equals 13 residues. In DNA, the CDR3 is TGTGCCAGCAGCTTGGGGACAAACTATGGCTACACCTTC. The encoded protein is CASSLGTNYGYTF.

In its sample, this clone was seen once. The J gene is TRBJ2-5, the V gene TRBV23-1; D call uncertain. TRBV23-1 is known as an ORF, though its function is uncertain. The CDR3 is made up of 14 amino acids. The V and J ends lost 0 bases and 5 bases respectively, with 10 bases between them. Here the CDR3 reads CASSQSMRLETQYF. As DNA, the CDR3 is TGCGCCAGCAGTCAATCCATGAGATTGGAGACCCAGTACTTC.

The rearrangement joins TRBV19 to TRBJ2-7; D gene uncertain. Trimming stripped 8 bases from V and 3 bases from J, with 8 bases between. CDR1 and CDR2 from the germline V gene are LNHDA and SQIVND (reference sequence). The CDR3 consists of 11 residues. As DNA, the CDR3 is TGTGCCAGTTCTAACAGCTACGAGCAGTACTTC. Protein: CASSNSYEQYF.

The CDR3 here is CASSRVWAPTGELFF. The CDR3 DNA reads as TGCGCCAGCAGCCGTGTGTGGGCCCCCACCGGGGAGCTGTTTTTT. This chain uses TRBV4-1 with TRBJ2-2; D remains unclear. V lost 4 bases and J lost 4, with 13 bases in between. The germline CDR1 and CDR2 sequences are MGHRA and YSYEKL. There are 15 residues in the CDR3.

The chain is built from TRBV3-1 (or the pseudogene TRBV3-2) and TRBJ2-2; TRBD1 aligns across 11 bases. Germline values: CDR1 LGHDT, CDR2 YNNKEL (reference sequence). The J segment lost 4 bases and the V segment lost 4 bases, leaving 5 bases of the junction unmatched. This CDR3 contains 16 residues. CDR3 sequence: CASSPWTGGITGELFF. The CDR3 nucleotides read TGTGCCAGCAGCCCTTGGACAGGGGGCATCACCGGGGAGCTGTTTTTT.

In DNA form, the CDR3 reads TGTGCCAGCAGCTTCGGGACAGGGGGCAGCGACGAGCAGTACTTC. Amino acid sequence: CASSFGTGGSDEQYF. The rearrangement links TRBV11-2 to TRBJ2-7, with TRBD1 matching 12 bases. Losses at the gene ends were 3 bases for V and 5 bases for J; bases not matched to a gene: 5. Germline loops: CDR1 SGHAT, CDR2 FQNNGV. The CDR3 consists of 15 residues.

CDR3 amino acids: CASSTRQGATNTGELFF. CDR3 bases: TGTGCCAGCTCAACCAGACAGGGGGCTACGAACACCGGGGAGCTGTTTTTT. This rearrangement joins TRBV18 to TRBJ2-2, with TRBD1 matching over 10 bases. CDR1 KGHSH and CDR2 LQKENI come from the germline V gene. The CDR3 contains 17 residues. Trimming cost V 5 bases and J 0 bases; bases outside gene matches: 6.

V and J are TRBV6-5 and TRBJ1-6, with 7 bases that match TRBD1. CDR3 length equals 14 residues. V shed 6 bases and J 5 bases; nucleotides not matched to a gene: 4. Looked up from germline, CDR1 is MNHEY and CDR2 is SVGAGI. CDR3 residues: CASSAGTDNSPLHF. CDR3 coding DNA: TGTGCCAGCAGCGCCGGGACAGATAATTCACCCCTCCACTTT.

The chain is built from TRBV7-9 and TRBJ1-4; TRBD1 agrees at 8 bases. V was clipped by 5 bases and J by 5 bases; unmatched bases: 7. This CDR3 contains 15 residues. Germline V CDR1 and CDR2: SEHNR, FQNEAQ (reference sequence). The CDR3 bases are TGTGCCAGCAGCAGATCGACAGGGGCGAATGAAAAACTGTTTTTT. It yields the protein CASSRSTGANEKLFF.

The J gene is TRBJ2-1, the V gene TRBV11-2; 7 nucleotides agree with TRBD1. Germline V gene sequence: CDR1 SGHAT, CDR2 FQNNGV. This CDR3 contains 15 residues. The V gene end was trimmed by 4 bases and the J gene end by 1 base; junction bases not matched to a gene: 4. The CDR3 bases are TGTGCCAGCAGCTCCGGGACAGCATCCTACAATGAGCAGTTCTTC. Its protein product is CASSSGTASYNEQFF. Together with reference TRBV11-2 and TRBJ2-1, the CDR3 gives the full variable domain: EAGVAQSPRYKIIEKRQSVAFWCNPISGHATLYWYQQILGQGPKLLIQFQNNGVVDDSQLPKDRFSAERLKGVDSTLKIQPAKLEDSAVYLCASSSGTASYNEQFFGPGTRLTVL.

V usage is TRBV30 and J usage is TRBJ2-7; tentatively, D is TRBD1 (5 bases). The germline V and J ends were trimmed by 1 base and 1 base, with 5 bases remaining between them. CDR3 length equals 12 residues. The germline V gene has CDR1 GTSNPN and CDR2 SVGIG (reference sequence). This chain's CDR3 is CAWSAGSYEQYF. The CDR3 nucleotides are TGTGCCTGGAGTGCAGGGTCCTACGAGCAGTACTTC. The full variable domain, in which reference TRBV30 and TRBJ2-7 provide the parts outside the CDR3, is SQTIHQWPATLVQPVGSPLSLECTVEGTSNPNLYWYRQAAGRGLQLLFYSVGIGQISSEVPQNLSASRPQDRQFILSSKKLLLSDSGFYLCAWSAGSYEQYFGPGTRLTVT.